The present TCR beta chain was sequenced within a study of control samples from healthy donors and cancer patients. Some clones are missing from TCRdb's copy, which holds only in-frame ones; the method was immunoSEQ multiplex PCR. Of about 110,000 clones listed, about 80% are singletons. The source of this sequence is a man aged 18 to 29 in good health. Sequencing input: blood.

CDR3 sequence: CASSQEGTGRLHF. The DNA for the CDR3 is TGTGCCAGCAGCCAAGAGGGGACAGGGCGTCTCCACTTT. The V call is TRBV3-1 (or the pseudogene TRBV3-2), the J call TRBJ1-6, with TRBD1 matching over 9 bases. Germline V gene data show CDR1 as LGHDT and CDR2 as YNNKEL (reference sequence). The CDR3 extends over 13 amino acids. V shed 0 bases, J shed 16 bases, and the junction held 4 bases outside the gene matches.